The clone carrying this T cell receptor beta chain has ten or more counts. Antigen: not known. The sample is drawn from a study of T-cell reconstitution after alpha-beta-depleted transplantation in children. Study results and caveats: T-cell counts and diversity at one year post-transplant came mainly from newly produced T cells. Expanded clones from the graft, numbering several hundred, reportedly supplied alpha-beta T cells about two months after transplant. The origin of high day-60 TCRbeta diversity in some patients lay in surviving recipient T cells and thymic progenitors.

Unique molecular identifiers were incorporated during preparation of the TCRbeta library. TCRdb re-called the PCR reads with MiXCR, one entry per CDR3 protein. The sample records 30,000 to 40,000 distinct CDR3 sequences, approximately 7% being singletons. V gave up 4 bases and J gave up 2 bases; unmatched junction bases: 4. CDR3 length: 15 amino acids. Germline CDR1 SGHTA, CDR2 FQGNSA. The clonotype comes from a child younger than two who had a stem cell transplant for acute myeloid leukemia, so the T cells may come from the graft donor. The material was peripheral blood, obtained 60 days after TCRalphabeta/CD19-depleted stem cell transplant. The chain links TRBV7-2 to TRBJ2-7; TRBD1 aligns across 11 bases. CDR3 sequence reads: CASSSGQGATYEQYF. In nucleotides, the CDR3 is TGTGCCAGCAGCTCCGGACAGGGGGCCACCTACGAGCAGTACTTC. Using reference TRBV7-2 and TRBJ2-7 for the parts outside the CDR3, the full variable domain is GAGVSQSPSNKVTEKGKDVELRCDPISGHTALYWYRQSLGQGLEFLIYFQGNSAPDKSGLPSDRFSAERTGGSVSTLTIQRTQQEDSAVYLCASSSGQGATYEQYFGPGTRLTVT.